A single sample is the source of the 21 T cell receptor beta chains below, sequenced in a study of blood T cells in healthy people across ages. PCR was performed a second time for roughly 6 to 12 cycles using a sample-barcoded 5' primer and a J-beta primer mix. TCRdb reanalysed the 5' RACE reads using MiXCR and keeps one entry per CDR3 protein. Of about 1,500,000 distinct CDR3 sequences in the sample, roughly 30% were seen once. The sequenced material came from blood. The receptors were sampled from a young woman in good health.

This clonotype has ten or more counts. V is TRBV6-2 or TRBV6-3 and J is TRBJ2-1; 7 nucleotides agree with TRBD2. The CDR3 runs 15 residues. CDR1 is MNHEY, CDR2 SVGEGT, per germline. The V gene end was trimmed by 7 bases and the J gene end by 0 bases; junction bases not matched to a gene: 6. CDR3 DNA: TGTGCCAGCACGGAAGGCGGGAGCTCCTACAATGAGCAGTTCTTC. This gives the protein CASTEGGSSYNEQFF.

In the case of this clonotype: This clone may be a read error of a much larger clone one base away. V and J are TRBV29-1 and TRBJ2-5; TRBD1 matches 7 bases. The DNA end is more similar to TRBJ2-1, so the J call may be wrong. Germline V lookup: CDR1 SQVTM, CDR2 ANQGSEA. CDR3 length equals 12 residues. Written as DNA, the CDR3 is TGCAGCGGAACAGGGGTCCAAGAGACCCAGTTCTTC. Translating it yields CSGTGVQETQFF.

This clonotype has a handful of counts. The chain links TRBV27 to TRBJ2-1; 15 nucleotides align to TRBD2. The CDR3 runs to 15 residues. Trimming removed 6 bases from V and 5 bases from J; junction bases left unmatched: 2. In germline, CDR1 is MNHEY, CDR2 SMNVEV (reference sequence). The DNA of the CDR3 is TGTGCCAGCAGCCGGACTAGCGGGGGGGACAATGAGCAGTTCTTC. It translates to CASSRTSGGDNEQFF.

This clonotype came up a few times. The chain carries TRBV11-2 and TRBJ1-1, with D possibly being TRBD1 (6 bases). Trimming stripped 5 bases from V and 0 bases from J, with 13 bases between. The CDR3 runs to 15 residues. Germline V lookup: CDR1 SGHAT, CDR2 FQNNGV. The CDR3 loop is CASSPQTGLNTEAFF. As DNA, the CDR3 is TGTGCCAGCAGCCCTCAGACAGGACTGAACACTGAAGCTTTCTTT.

This clonotype appeared a few times. The genes are TRBV12-3 or TRBV12-4 and TRBJ2-1, with a possible D match to TRBD2 (6 bases). V shed 1 base and J shed 5 bases, with 15 bases lying between them. There are 16 residues in the CDR3. For the CDR3, the DNA is TGTGCCAGCAGTTTAGAGGTAGCGGACACTAACAATGAGCAGTTCTTC. Encoded protein: CASSLEVADTNNEQFF.

The chain uses TRBV20-1 and TRBJ2-3, with no clear D. This CDR3 is built from 13 residues. Germline V CDR1 and CDR2: DFQATT, SNEGSKA (reference sequence). Trimming cost V 0 bases and J 7 bases, with 11 bases left between them. The DNA for the CDR3 is TGCAGTGCTAGAGATACGAATTTCAATACGCAGTATTTT. Encoded protein: CSARDTNFNTQYF.

This clonotype was counted between two and nine times. The chain links TRBV18 to TRBJ2-5, with D perhaps matching TRBD1 (5 bases). Germline loops: CDR1 KGHSH, CDR2 LQKENI. The CDR3 has 14 residues. V lost 6 bases to trimming and J lost 4 bases, with 15 bases between them. As DNA, the CDR3 is TGTGCCAGCTCCCCAGACCAGGGCAGAGAGACCCAGTACTTC. It codes for CASSPDQGRETQYF.

The sample holds a few counts of this clonotype. The chain combines TRBV7-2 with TRBJ2-1; a possible D gene is TRBD2 (5 bases). The ends were cut back, 3 bases at V and 8 bases at J, with 14 bases in the middle. The CDR3 extends over 14 amino acids. CDR1 and CDR2 from the germline V gene are SGHTA and FQGNSA. The CDR3 DNA reads TGTGCCAGCAGCTTGAAGAGGGAGAACCATGAGCAGTTCTTC. This sequence encodes CASSLKRENHEQFF.

The rearrangement joins TRBV7-2 to TRBJ2-3; TRBD2 might be the D (6 bases). The germline V and J ends were trimmed by 5 bases and 2 bases, with 17 bases remaining between them. The CDR3 covers 16 residues. Germline CDR1 and CDR2: SGHTA and FQGNSA. The CDR3 loop reads CTSSHQGLRNTDTQYF. CDR3 nucleotide sequence: TGTACCAGCAGCCACCAGGGACTGAGAAACACAGATACGCAGTATTTT.

This clonotype has a handful of counts. The chain employs TRBV7-8 and TRBJ2-5; possibly TRBD1 for D (5 bases). Germline CDR1 is SGHVS and CDR2 is FQNEAQ. The CDR3 has 13 residues. Trimming stripped 7 bases from V and 5 bases from J, with 14 bases between. Written as DNA, the CDR3 is TGTGCCAGCACCCGAATGGGGCGGGAGACCCAGTACTTC. Translated: CASTRMGRETQYF.

The sample holds a few counts of this clonotype. V gene TRBV29-1 combines with J gene TRBJ1-1; no firm D call. Between the trimmed V and J ends, which lost 7 bases and 4 bases, there was a span of 19 bases. CDR1 and CDR2 (germline): SQVTM, ANQGSEA. There are 14 residues in the CDR3. This CDR3 is CSATGLEQATEAFF. The DNA of the CDR3 is TGCAGCGCCACGGGCCTTGAGCAGGCCACTGAAGCTTTCTTT.

This clonotype was recorded a few times. The chain has TRBV20-1 and TRBJ1-2; the D is unclear. CDR3 length: 11 residues. Germline assignment: CDR1 DFQATT and CDR2 SNEGSKA (reference sequence). V was pared by 5 bases and J by 8 bases, with 12 bases between. The CDR3 protein is CSAPASGGYTF. CDR3 coding DNA: TGCAGTGCTCCGGCAAGCGGAGGCTACACCTTC.

There are many counts of this clonotype. This chain connects TRBV20-1 to TRBJ2-1; 9 nucleotides align to TRBD2. This CDR3 region has 15 residues. V was clipped by 0 bases and J by 8 bases; unmatched bases: 8. Germline V gene sequence: CDR1 DFQATT, CDR2 SNEGSKA (reference sequence). CDR3 coding DNA: TGCAGTGCTAGAGATTTTGGTAGCGGGGGCTATGAGCAGTTCTTC. Amino acid sequence: CSARDFGSGGYEQFF.

The CDR3 nucleotides are TGCAGTGCCACTAGCGGGGGGGCGTTCACAGATACGCAGTATTTT. It specifies CSATSGGAFTDTQYF. The rearrangement uses TRBV20-1 and TRBJ2-3, with 13 positions matching TRBD2. Germline CDR1 and CDR2: DFQATT and SNEGSKA (reference sequence). V shed 6 bases, J shed 2 bases, and the junction held 5 bases outside the gene matches. This CDR3 spans 15 amino acids.

This clonotype was detected ten times or more. The chain recombines TRBV5-1 with TRBJ2-7, with 7 bases fitting TRBD1. V dropped 0 bases and J dropped 2; count of bases not matched to a gene: 8. Germline V gives CDR1 SGHRS, CDR2 YFSETQ. CDR3 length equals 16 residues. CDR3 amino acids: CASSLGAGTDTYEQYF. The CDR3, as DNA: TGCGCCAGCAGCTTGGGCGCCGGGACAGATACCTACGAGCAGTACTTC.

This clonotype was seen a few times. V usage is TRBV3-1 and J usage is TRBJ2-1; 7 positions agree with TRBD2. V trimming: 6 bases; J trimming: 15 bases; junction bases outside the gene matches: 14. Germline CDR1 is LGHDT and CDR2 is YNNKEL (reference sequence). CDR3 length: 13 residues. The CDR3 loop is CASSSSGTGIGFF. The CDR3 DNA follows: TGTGCCAGCAGTTCCAGCGGGACCGGCATCGGGTTCTTC.

In regard to this clonotype: Just one base apart from a much larger clone, this may be a read error. This chain joins TRBV12-3 or TRBV12-4 and TRBJ2-7; perhaps TRBD2 as D (6 bases). The DNA end is more similar to TRBJ2-5, so the J call may be wrong. The length of the CDR3 is 14 residues. DNA of the CDR3: TGTGCCGGCAGTTATGGGGACTCCTCAAAGACCCAGTACTTC. Translated: CAGSYGDSSKTQYF.

This clonotype was found many times. The rearrangement joins TRBV6-4 to TRBJ2-1; 10 bases are a match to TRBD1. Germline lookup yields CDR1 MRHNA and CDR2 SNTAGT. The CDR3 extends over 16 amino acids. V lost 5 bases, J lost 6 bases, and 10 bases stayed unmatched. The CDR3 DNA sequence: TGTGCCAGCAGTCCCCGAGGGGGACAGGGGATCAATGAGCAGTTCTTC. Translation: CASSPRGGQGINEQFF.

J is TRBJ2-5 and V is TRBV2, with D hard to call. Trimming pared 1 base from V and 5 bases from J, leaving 11 bases between. The length of the CDR3 is 14 residues. Germline-derived CDR1 and CDR2 are SNHLY and FYNNEI. The DNA of the CDR3 is TGTGCCAGCAGTGAAGGCGAGAGGAGCGAGACCCAGTACTTC. It translates to CASSEGERSETQYF. The whole variable domain, remainder taken from reference TRBV2 and TRBJ2-5, is EPEVTQTPSHQVTQMGQEVILRCVPISNHLYFYWYRQILGQKVEFLVSFYNNEISEKSEIFDDQFSVERPDGSNFTLKIRSTKLEDSAMYFCASSEGERSETQYFGPGTRLLVL.

This clonotype was detected many times. This CDR3 is CASSQGVPEDPETQYF. CDR3 DNA: TGCGCCAGCAGCCAAGGAGTTCCAGAGGACCCAGAGACCCAGTACTTC. V usage is TRBV4-1 and J usage is TRBJ2-5; D is unclear. There are 16 residues in the CDR3. Germline V gene data show CDR1 as MGHRA and CDR2 as YSYEKL. V was trimmed by 1 base and J by 4 bases, leaving 16 bases between them.

This clonotype showed up just a few times. V is TRBV12-3 or TRBV12-4 and J is TRBJ2-3, with TRBD1 as a possible D gene (6 bases). The CDR3 length is 15 residues. The V gene lost 5 bases and the J gene lost 4 bases, with 16 bases spanning the gap. The CDR3 nucleotides are TGTGCCAGCAGTGGAACTACAGGGACGGCAGATACGCAGTATTTT. This encodes CASSGTTGTADTQYF.